The source of this TCR beta chain is a study of regulatory T cells in long-lasting Graves disease. Time point given: newly diagnosed GD, antithyroid drugs for less than 3 months. Generation of the TCR library employed RNA extracted from PBMCs. From germline, CDR1 is SGHNT and CDR2 YENEEA. V lost 5 bases, J lost 2 bases, and 10 bases lay in between. The length of the CDR3 is 15 residues. CDR3-region Arm-PCR and iRepertoire HTBI primers produced the TCR beta libraries. Original processing notes: The identification of 62 TRBV and over eleven TRBJ segments was made across samples. TCRdb called the multiplex PCR reads again in MiXCR, with one record for every CDR3 protein. TCRdb's processing, not the study's, gives the V and J calls here. The sample includes 520,000 or so distinct CDR3 sequences, 9.5% to 15% of them seen just once. This clonotype showed up many times. The antigen remains undetermined. Study-level results: Study of thyroid tissue was not done, with only peripheral blood studied.

Separately, the same data were catalogued under a study of T cells in Graves' hyperthyroidism and ophthalmopathy. From that study: Stable hyperthyroidism was told apart from ophthalmopathy by a model built on 13 V-J features.

This chain joins TRBV11-3 and TRBJ2-6, with a possible D match to TRBD1 (6 bases). This TCR was sampled from a woman aged 30 to 39 with Graves disease. This specimen was peripheral blood mononuclear cells (PBMCs), taken at new diagnosis, from a patient treated with antithyroid drugs. The CDR3 bases are TGTGCCAGCAGCGAACAGGGACCTGGGGCCAACGTCCTGACTTTC. This codes for CASSEQGPGANVLTF.